The 24 T cell receptor beta chains listed next were all sequenced from one sample in a study of metastatic and nonmetastatic thyroid tumors. No patient received treatment before thyroid surgery. MiXCR reprocessed the PCR reads for TCRdb. The data show 25,000 to 35,000 clones, more than 20% seen once. The sequenced sample consisted of blood. The receptor source for this set is a female donor with papillary thyroid cancer or a benign thyroid nodule (not recorded which). Some clones in this sample may be carry-over from other donors' samples.

This chain connects TRBV12-3 or TRBV12-4 to TRBJ2-6; TRBD2 might be the D (5 bases). The CDR3 totals 17 residues. V was cut by 9 bases and J by 2 bases, with 20 bases left in between. The chain's CDR3 is CASHRRRNPTGANVLTF. The CDR3 region has the DNA TGTGCCAGTCACAGAAGGAGGAACCCCACTGGGGCCAACGTCCTGACTTTC.

As regards this clone: The germline gene is not matched at one end of the junction; a read error may be the cause. The rearrangement links TRBV7-8 to TRBJ1-2; D gene unclear. Germline lookup yields CDR1 SGHVS and CDR2 FQNEAQ. The CDR3 is 12 residues long. CDR3 in DNA: TGTGCCAGCAGCTTAGTCTCCGATGGGTACTTCTTC. This translates into CASSLVSDGYFF.

The V call is TRBV5-4, the J call TRBJ2-5; 8 nucleotides align to TRBD2. The CDR3 runs 15 residues. Trimming removed 0 bases from V and 1 base from J; junction bases left unmatched: 2. CDR1 is SGHNT and CDR2 is YYREEE in the germline V gene (reference sequence). CDR3 coding DNA: TGTGCCAGCAGCTTGGCCGGGACTAGCCAAGAGACCCAGTACTTC. Amino acid sequence: CASSLAGTSQETQYF.

The sample holds many counts of this clone. This chain joins TRBV7-2 and TRBJ2-1; D may be TRBD2 (7 bases). Deletions cut 3 bases from V and 8 bases from J, with 17 bases between. The CDR3 length is 15 residues. CDR1 is SGHTA and CDR2 is FQGNSA in the germline V gene. This CDR3 is CASSLAGAGVHEQFF. The CDR3 bases are TGTGCCAGCAGCTTGGCGGGGGCGGGTGTTCATGAGCAGTTCTTC.

This clone was picked up many times. The J gene is TRBJ2-7, the V gene TRBV4-2, with 14 nucleotides matching TRBD2. With 5 bases clipped from V and 3 bases from J, the junction kept 9 bases outside the gene matches. This CDR3 spans 17 amino acids. Per germline, CDR1 LGHNA and CDR2 YNFKEQ. DNA of the CDR3: TGTGCCAGCAGCGCGGGACTAGCGGGGGATGGCTACTACGAGCAGTACTTC. Amino acid sequence: CASSAGLAGDGYYEQYF.

Many counts were recorded for this clone. The V and J genes are TRBV5-4 and TRBJ2-6; the D is unclear. There are 14 residues in the CDR3. From germline, CDR1 is SGHNT and CDR2 YYREEE (reference sequence). Trimming took 4 bases from V and 3 from J, leaving 8 bases between them. This chain's CDR3 is CASSAGYGANVLTF. For the CDR3, the DNA is TGTGCCAGCAGCGCCGGGTATGGGGCCAACGTCCTGACTTTC.

This clone has ten or more counts. The chain couples TRBV10-2 to TRBJ2-7; D gene unclear. Germline V CDR1 and CDR2: WSHSY, SAAADI. The CDR3 has 13 residues. V dropped 6 bases and J dropped 2 bases, with 11 bases sitting between them. The CDR3 spells CASSEGRAYEQYF. The CDR3 DNA sequence: TGCGCCAGCAGCGAAGGGCGAGCCTACGAGCAGTACTTC.

This clone was observed a few times. Its ends do not fully match the called genes, so a read error is possible. The chain couples TRBV6-5 to TRBJ2-1; D is possibly TRBD2 (6 bases). Looked up from germline, CDR1 is MNHEY and CDR2 is SVGAGI. The CDR3 contains 13 residues. CDR3 residues: CASSYSGRDEQYW. In nucleotides, the CDR3 is TGTGCCAGCAGTTACTCAGGGCGGGATGAGCAGTACTGG.

The CDR3 protein is CASSSPPTGLLRDTQYF. DNA for the CDR3: TGTGCCAGCAGCTCTCCCCCGACAGGGCTTCTTCGGGATACGCAGTATTTT. The rearrangement joins TRBV7-8 to TRBJ2-3; 7 nucleotides align to TRBD1. Germline-derived CDR1 and CDR2 are SGHVS and FQNEAQ. Trimming removed 4 bases from V and 6 bases from J; junction bases left unmatched: 16. The CDR3 has 17 amino acids. The complete variable domain, with remaining parts taken from reference TRBV7-8 and TRBJ2-3, reads GAGVSQSPRYKVAKRGQDVALRCDPISGHVSLFWYQQALGQGPEFLTYFQNEAQLDKSGLPSDRFFAERPEGSVSTLKIQRTQQEDSAVYLCASSSPPTGLLRDTQYFGPGTRLTVL.

A note on this clone: The junction does not match germline at one end; this may be a read error. The chain couples TRBV20-1 to TRBJ1-5; 8 bases agree with TRBD1. Germline V gene data show CDR1 as DFQATT and CDR2 as SNEGSKA (reference sequence). CDR3 length equals 15 residues. CDR3 protein: CSTRDRTHSNRPQHF. As DNA, the CDR3 is TGCAGTACTAGGGACAGGACCCATAGCAATCGGCCCCAGCATTTT.

This clone appeared many times. This chain links TRBV7-9 with TRBJ2-3, with 14 positions matching TRBD2. The V gene's germline CDR1 is SEHNR and CDR2 FQNEAQ (reference sequence). The CDR3 contains 18 residues. V was pared by 2 bases and J by 5 bases, with 9 bases of the junction left unmatched. CDR3 loop: CASSLRLAGGPGGDTQYF. CDR3 nucleotide sequence: TGTGCCAGCAGCTTACGACTAGCGGGAGGGCCCGGGGGAGATACGCAGTATTTT.

On this clone: An end of the junction differs from the germline gene, which may be a read error. The CDR3 region is CASSGQGTDTQYF. CDR3 bases: TGCGCCAGCAGTGGACAGGGCACGGATACGCAGTATTTT. The gene calls are TRBV10-1 and TRBJ2-3; 7 nucleotides align to TRBD1. Germline loops: CDR1 WNHNN, CDR2 SYGVQD (reference sequence). The CDR3 runs 13 residues.

This clone appeared a single time. The conserved closing phenylalanine or tryptophan is absent in this CDR3, likely reflecting a read error. The chain combines TRBV10-3 with TRBJ2-7, with 8 bases fitting TRBD2. This CDR3 contains 13 residues. The germline gives CDR1 ENHRY, CDR2 SYGVKD. CDR3 sequence reads: CVVGGGISYEQYC. Here the CDR3 DNA reads TGTGTCGTTGGCGGGGGGATCTCCTACGAGCAGTACTGC.

V gene TRBV9 combines with J gene TRBJ2-2, with a tentative D call TRBD2 (5 bases). Between the trimmed V and J ends, which lost 1 base and 6 bases, there was a span of 13 bases. This CDR3 has 15 residues. Germline assignment: CDR1 SGDLS and CDR2 YYNGEE. The DNA for the CDR3 is TGTGCCAGCAGCGTAACGGGATCGCTTGCCGGGGAGCTGTTTTTT. Amino acids: CASSVTGSLAGELFF.

This clone was seen only a few times. The chain carries TRBV28 and TRBJ2-1; TRBD2 matches 11 bases. Trimming took 6 bases from V and 8 from J; bases not matched to a gene: 15. Germline-derived CDR1 and CDR2 are MDHEN and SYDVKM. The CDR3 is 17 residues long. CDR3 sequence: CASSFTDLAGGWYEQFF. For the CDR3, the DNA is TGTGCCAGCAGCTTTACAGATTTAGCGGGGGGGTGGTATGAGCAGTTCTTC.

This clone was recorded at least ten times. Other DNA sequences within the sample encode an identical CDR3. V is TRBV7-2 and J is TRBJ2-7; D gene unclear. The CDR3 spans 13 residues. V was shortened by 3 bases and J by 3 bases, with 9 bases between the two germline ends. Germline assignment: CDR1 SGHTA and CDR2 FQGNSA. As DNA, the CDR3 is TGTGCCAGCAGCTTGGGCAGTATCTACGAGCAGTACTTC. The encoded protein is CASSLGSIYEQYF.

This clone was seen at least ten times. The genes are TRBV7-2 and TRBJ2-5; no firm D call. The CDR3 has 12 amino acids. Trimming took 3 bases from V and 7 from J, leaving 9 bases between them. Germline CDR1 is SGHTA and CDR2 is FQGNSA. The CDR3 sequence is CASSFRNGTQYF. In DNA, the CDR3 is TGTGCCAGCAGCTTTCGGAATGGGACCCAGTACTTC.

This clone was detected only a few times. The V gene is TRBV20-1, the J gene TRBJ1-6, with D unclear. The CDR3 contains 15 residues. The V end was cut by 4 bases, the J end by 3 bases, with 13 bases between. CDR1 and CDR2 (germline): DFQATT, SNEGSKA (reference sequence). The CDR3 here is CSATGRDHYNSPLHF. CDR3 DNA sequence: TGCAGTGCTACCGGACGAGACCACTATAATTCACCCCTCCACTTT.

This clone was seen many times. The chain combines TRBV10-3 with TRBJ1-1, with D uncertain. The V gene lost 4 bases and the J gene lost 1 base, with 7 bases spanning the gap. Germline V CDR1 and CDR2: ENHRY, SYGVKD. This CDR3 has 13 residues. In nucleotides, the CDR3 is TGTGCCATCAGTGTAGACAAGAACACTGAAGCTTTCTTT. As protein: CAISVDKNTEAFF.

This clone was recorded many times. The CDR3 protein is CASSLVGNEQFF. The CDR3 DNA reads as TGCGCCAGCAGCCTCGTTGGGAATGAGCAGTTCTTC. This chain links TRBV4-1 with TRBJ2-1; D unresolved. The CDR3 totals 12 residues. Trimming took 4 bases from V and 7 from J, leaving 8 bases between them. Germline V lookup: CDR1 MGHRA, CDR2 YSYEKL.

The chain has TRBV6-2 or TRBV6-3 and TRBJ2-6, with TRBD2 identical over 10 bases. The CDR3 is 20 amino acids. V lost 0 bases to trimming and J lost 0 bases; unmatched junction nucleotides: 8. Per the germline V gene, CDR1 is MNHEY and CDR2 is SVGEGT. CDR3 protein: CASSYSVGSGGLSGANVLTF. In DNA form, the CDR3 reads TGTGCCAGCAGTTACTCGGTGGGTAGCGGGGGGCTCTCTGGGGCCAACGTCCTGACTTTC.

This clone was counted ten times or more. V usage is TRBV7-9 and J usage is TRBJ2-1; possibly TRBD2 for D (5 bases). V was pared by 2 bases and J by 8 bases, with 13 bases between. The CDR3 has 14 residues. Looked up from germline, CDR1 is SEHNR and CDR2 is FQNEAQ (reference sequence). The CDR3 nucleotides read TGTGCCAGCAGCTTAAATTCGGGGTTAGATGAGCAGTTCTTC. Its translation is CASSLNSGLDEQFF.

This clone was counted at least ten times. The V gene is TRBV9, the J gene TRBJ2-4; D gene unclear. The CDR3 extends over 17 amino acids. Germline lookup yields CDR1 SGDLS and CDR2 YYNGEE. V shed 4 bases and J shed 3 bases, with 20 bases lying between them. The CDR3 bases are TGTGCCAGCAGCCCCGAGGTATTACCATGGTACAAAAACATTCAGTACTTC. This sequence encodes CASSPEVLPWYKNIQYF.

V is TRBV10-1 and J is TRBJ2-3; no clear D. Germline V CDR1 and CDR2: WNHNN, SYGVQD (reference sequence). Trimming took off 3 bases at V and 9 bases at J, with 13 bases between the two ends. The CDR3 is made up of 13 amino acids. The CDR3 protein is CASSEEWLVTQYF. The CDR3 coding sequence is TGCGCCAGCAGTGAAGAATGGCTAGTAACGCAGTATTTT.